The next 20 T cell receptor beta chains were all read from a single sample in a study of neurological immune-mediated disorders. TCRdb passed the 5' RACE reads through MiXCR, listing each CDR3 protein once. The table lists tens of thousands of distinct CDR3 sequences, 3% to 3.5% of them singletons. Time point described: longitudinal time-point 1 (baseline). The specimen sequenced was PBMCs. Every receptor here comes from a woman aged 55 to 70 with multiple sclerosis.

The chain is built from TRBV20-1 and TRBJ1-1; no reliable D call. This CDR3 region has 14 residues. V dropped 4 bases and J dropped 0 bases, with 12 bases sitting between them. CDR1 DFQATT and CDR2 SNEGSKA come from the germline V gene (reference sequence). CDR3 DNA: TGCAGTGCTAATCCAAGAAGGTTGAACACTGAAGCTTTCTTT. The encoded protein is CSANPRRLNTEAFF.

There are many counts of this clonotype. This chain joins TRBV11-2 and TRBJ2-5, with D perhaps TRBD1 (5 bases). This CDR3 comprises 14 residues. The V gene's germline CDR1 is SGHAT and CDR2 FQNNGV. The ends were cut back, 6 bases at V and 0 bases at J, with 11 bases in the middle. CDR3 sequence reads: CASRLQGYQETQYF. The CDR3 coding sequence is TGTGCCAGCAGACTTCAGGGTTACCAAGAGACCCAGTACTTC. Full variable domain (missing parts from reference TRBV11-2 and TRBJ2-5): EAGVAQSPRYKIIEKRQSVAFWCNPISGHATLYWYQQILGQGPKLLIQFQNNGVVDDSQLPKDRFSAERLKGVDSTLKIQPAKLEDSAVYLCASRLQGYQETQYFGPGTRLLVL.

By share of the sample, this clonotype is medium-sized (0.01 to 0.1%). This rearrangement joins TRBV11-2 to TRBJ1-2; 7 bases match TRBD1. Germline CDR1 SGHAT, CDR2 FQNNGV. The V gene end was trimmed by 4 bases and the J gene end by 5 bases; junction bases not matched to a gene: 1. This CDR3 is built from 12 residues. This CDR3 reads CASSSTGYGYTF. The DNA for the CDR3 is TGTGCCAGCAGCTCGACAGGGTATGGCTACACCTTC.

This clonotype was seen repeatedly, ten times or more. The chain combines TRBV5-1 with TRBJ1-2; 7 positions agree with TRBD1. CDR3 size: 14 residues. J gave up 4 bases and V 4 bases, and 7 bases lay outside the gene matches. Per the germline V gene, CDR1 is SGHRS and CDR2 is YFSETQ. The CDR3 sequence is CASSPGGQLYGYTF. The CDR3 nucleotides read TGCGCCAGCAGCCCCGGGGGACAGCTCTATGGCTACACCTTC.

This clonotype was seen at least ten times. This rearrangement joins TRBV5-1 to TRBJ1-3; TRBD1 matches 7 bases. Germline CDR1 SGHRS, CDR2 YFSETQ. The CDR3 length is 17 residues. V dropped 3 bases and J dropped 0; count of bases not matched to a gene: 9. CDR3 loop: CASSSHGTVLSGNTIYF. The CDR3 DNA sequence: TGCGCCAGCAGCTCTCACGGGACAGTACTCTCTGGAAACACCATATATTTT.

This clonotype came up many times. V is TRBV27 and J is TRBJ1-2; tentative D call: TRBD1 (5 bases). The CDR3 runs 18 residues. The germline V gene has CDR1 MNHEY and CDR2 SMNVEV (reference sequence). V lost 6 bases and J 8 bases, leaving 31 bases between the germline ends. The CDR3 DNA sequence: TGTGCCAGCAGCTCTCTGCGGCAGGGACCAAACCTATCATTAGGCTACACCTTC. Its translation is CASSSLRQGPNLSLGYTF.

This clonotype was counted a few times. The chain combines TRBV6-1 with TRBJ2-7; 7 positions match TRBD1. Trimming removed 5 bases from V and 2 bases from J; junction bases left unmatched: 9. Germline V lookup: CDR1 MNHNS, CDR2 SASEGT. This CDR3 is built from 15 residues. In DNA, the CDR3 is TGTGCCAGCAGTTCCGGGACAGCTACTGCCTACGAGCAGTACTTC. It specifies CASSSGTATAYEQYF.

There are a few counts of this clonotype. The chain has TRBV25-1 and TRBJ1-2, with TRBD1 identical over 8 bases. V lost 8 bases and J lost 2; bases outside the gene matches: 4. CDR1 and CDR2 (germline): MGHDK, SYGVNS. The CDR3 is 13 amino acids. CDR3 coding DNA: TGTGCCAGCGGACAGGGCGGGAACTATGGCTACACCTTC. Its translation is CASGQGGNYGYTF.

The sample holds many counts of this clonotype. This chain connects TRBV20-1 to TRBJ2-5, with a possible D match to TRBD1 (6 bases). Trimming took 5 bases from V and 2 from J, leaving 12 bases between them. The CDR3 contains 13 residues. Germline CDR1 reads DFQATT; CDR2 reads SNEGSKA (reference sequence). The CDR3 nucleotides read TGCAGTGCTGATGGGGGCCGGCAAGAGACCCAGTACTTC. This gives the protein CSADGGRQETQYF.

This clonotype was observed many times. CDR3 nucleotide sequence: TGCGCCAGCAGCCTCCCGACCCCGATGGGGGAAAAACTGTTTTTT. Amino acid sequence: CASSLPTPMGEKLFF. The chain links TRBV5-1 to TRBJ1-4; D remains unclear. CDR1 is SGHRS, CDR2 YFSETQ, per germline. This CDR3 contains 15 residues. The V end lost 4 bases, the J end lost 8 bases, and 18 bases lay between the germline ends.

Ten or more counts support this clonotype. The chain links TRBV7-2 to TRBJ2-1, with TRBD1 matching over 9 bases. CDR3 size: 15 residues. The J segment lost 10 bases and the V segment lost 1 base, leaving 8 bases of the junction unmatched. From germline, CDR1 is SGHTA and CDR2 FQGNSA. This chain's CDR3 is CASSLGDRANGEQFF. For the CDR3, the DNA is TGTGCCAGCAGCTTAGGGGACAGGGCCAACGGGGAGCAGTTCTTC.

This clonotype appeared many times. J is TRBJ1-4 and V is TRBV20-1; perhaps TRBD1 as D (5 bases). The CDR3 sequence is 15 residues long. Germline CDR1 is DFQATT and CDR2 is SNEGSKA (reference sequence). V was cut by 2 bases and J by 0 bases, with 10 bases left in between. CDR3 protein: CSARRGVATNEKLFF. CDR3 in DNA: TGCAGTGCTAGACGGGGGGTTGCAACTAATGAAAAACTGTTTTTT.

This clonotype appeared many times. The chain has TRBV7-9 and TRBJ2-6, with a possible D match to TRBD1 (5 bases). V was shortened by 9 bases and J by 0 bases, with 6 bases between the two germline ends. This CDR3 is 13 amino acids long. The germline V gene encodes CDR1 SEHNR and CDR2 FQNEAQ (reference sequence). CDR3 DNA: TGTGCCAGTAGGGGCTCTGGGGCCAACGTCCTGACTTTC. This translates into CASRGSGANVLTF.

The table lists this clonotype with many counts. The chain uses TRBV5-1 and TRBJ2-7, with 9 bases identical to TRBD2. The CDR3 is 16 residues long. The V gene's germline CDR1 is SGHRS and CDR2 YFSETQ. V dropped 4 bases and J dropped 3; count of bases not matched to a gene: 11. CDR3 in DNA: TGCGCCAGCAGCCCAATAGCGGGGGCCTCTCTCTACGAGCAGTACTTC. Protein: CASSPIAGASLYEQYF.

This clonotype has more than one count but fewer than ten. The V gene is TRBV6-6, the J gene TRBJ1-2; 7 positions agree with TRBD1. This CDR3 spans 16 amino acids. The V and J ends lost 2 bases and 3 bases, in that order; junction bases with no gene match: 9. Germline loops: CDR1 MNHNY, CDR2 SVGAGI (reference sequence). The CDR3 protein is CASSYGTQGRDYGYTF. CDR3 sequence (DNA): TGTGCCAGCAGTTACGGAACACAGGGGAGGGACTATGGCTACACCTTC.

This clonotype was counted at least ten times. The rearrangement uses TRBV9 and TRBJ1-1; the D gene is possibly TRBD1 (6 bases). Trimming left V 7 bases short and J 0 bases short, with 19 bases between. Per germline, CDR1 SGDLS and CDR2 YYNGEE. This CDR3 contains 16 residues. The CDR3 region has the DNA TGTGCCAGCGGCCAGGGGCTGGGCACGATGAACACTGAAGCTTTCTTT. Amino acids: CASGQGLGTMNTEAFF.

This clonotype has ten or more counts. V and J are TRBV15 and TRBJ2-1, with 7 bases that match TRBD2. J was trimmed by 5 bases and V by 1 base; bases with no gene match: 2. The germline V gene encodes CDR1 LNHNV and CDR2 YYDKDF (reference sequence). The CDR3 sequence is 14 residues long. The CDR3 nucleotides are TGTGCCACCAGCAGAGGGACTAGGCACAATGAGCAGTTCTTC. Protein: CATSRGTRHNEQFF. Combining the CDR3 with reference TRBV15 and TRBJ2-1 gives the whole variable domain DAMVIQNPRYQVTQFGKPVTLSCSQTLNHNVMYWYQQKSSQAPKLLFHYYDKDFNNEADTPDNFQSRRPNTSFCFLDIRSPGLGDTAMYLCATSRGTRHNEQFFGPGTRLTVL.

Details on this clonotype: This clone may be a read error of a much larger clone one base away. The chain has TRBV7-8 and TRBJ1-1, with D unclear. V lost 1 base, J lost 1 base, and 7 bases lay in between. The CDR3 sequence is 14 residues long. Looked up from germline, CDR1 is SGHVS and CDR2 is FQNEAQ. CDR3 DNA sequence: TGTGCCAGCAGCTTAGATAAGGGGAACACTGAAGCTTTCTTT. It codes for CASSLDKGNTEAFF.

This clonotype occurred many times. The genes are TRBV5-1 and TRBJ2-1, with 7 nucleotides matching TRBD1. Germline lookup yields CDR1 SGHRS and CDR2 YFSETQ. The CDR3 loop spans 16 amino acids. V was clipped by 3 bases and J by 4 bases; unmatched bases: 10. CDR3 protein: CASSSRAGTAYNEQFF. The CDR3 nucleotides read TGCGCCAGCAGCTCGAGAGCCGGGACAGCATACAATGAGCAGTTCTTC. The full variable domain, with the rest looked up from reference TRBV5-1 and TRBJ2-1, is KAGVTQTPRYLIKTRGQQVTLSCSPISGHRSVSWYQQTPGQGLQFLFEYFSETQRNKGNFPGRFSGRQFSNSRSEMNVSTLELGDSALYLCASSSRAGTAYNEQFFGPGTRLTVL.

This clonotype was counted ten times or more. The rearrangement joins TRBV27 to TRBJ2-1; TRBD1 might be the D (6 bases). Deletions cut 3 bases from V and 4 bases from J, with 7 bases between. Germline V gives CDR1 MNHEY, CDR2 SMNVEV (reference sequence). The CDR3 is 13 amino acids. CDR3 DNA sequence: TGTGCCAGCAGTTTTGGGACATACAATGAGCAGTTCTTC. As protein: CASSFGTYNEQFF.